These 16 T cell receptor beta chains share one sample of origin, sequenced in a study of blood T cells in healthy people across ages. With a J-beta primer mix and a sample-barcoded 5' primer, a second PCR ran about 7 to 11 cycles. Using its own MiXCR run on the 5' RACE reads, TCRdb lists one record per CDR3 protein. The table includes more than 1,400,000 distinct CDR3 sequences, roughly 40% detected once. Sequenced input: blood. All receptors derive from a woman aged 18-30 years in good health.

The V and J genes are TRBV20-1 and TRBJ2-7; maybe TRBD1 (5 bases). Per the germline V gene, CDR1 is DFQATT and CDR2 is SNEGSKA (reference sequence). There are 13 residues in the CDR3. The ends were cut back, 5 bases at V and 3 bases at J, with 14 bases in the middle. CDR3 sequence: CSAFYDSNYEQYF. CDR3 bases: TGCAGTGCTTTTTACGACAGTAACTACGAGCAGTACTTC.

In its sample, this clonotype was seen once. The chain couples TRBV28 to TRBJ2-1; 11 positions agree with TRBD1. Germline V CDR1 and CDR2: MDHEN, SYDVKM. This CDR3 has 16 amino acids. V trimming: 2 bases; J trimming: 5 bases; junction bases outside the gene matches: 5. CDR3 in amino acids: CASSLTGTGGNNEQFF. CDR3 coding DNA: TGTGCCAGCAGTTTAACCGGGACAGGGGGAAACAATGAGCAGTTCTTC.

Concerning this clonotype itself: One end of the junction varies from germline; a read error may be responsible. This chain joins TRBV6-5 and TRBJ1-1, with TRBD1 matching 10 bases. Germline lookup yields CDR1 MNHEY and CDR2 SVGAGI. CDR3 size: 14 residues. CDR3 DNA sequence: TGTGCCGGCAGCCCCGGGACAGGGGACACTGAAGCTTTCTTT. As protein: CAGSPGTGDTEAFF.

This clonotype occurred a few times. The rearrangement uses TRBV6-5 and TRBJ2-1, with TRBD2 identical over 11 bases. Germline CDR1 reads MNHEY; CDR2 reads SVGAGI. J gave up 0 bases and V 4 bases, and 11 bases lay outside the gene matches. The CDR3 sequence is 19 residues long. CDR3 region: CASSSPSGGQLSSYNEQFF. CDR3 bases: TGTGCCAGCAGTTCCCCTAGCGGGGGGCAACTTAGCTCCTACAATGAGCAGTTCTTC.

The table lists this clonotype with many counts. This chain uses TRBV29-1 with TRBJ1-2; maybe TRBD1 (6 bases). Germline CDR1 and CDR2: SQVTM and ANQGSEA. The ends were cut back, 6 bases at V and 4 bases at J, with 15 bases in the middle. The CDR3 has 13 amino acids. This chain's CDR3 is CSVAAGDTYGYTF. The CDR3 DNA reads TGCAGCGTCGCAGCAGGGGATACCTATGGCTACACCTTC.

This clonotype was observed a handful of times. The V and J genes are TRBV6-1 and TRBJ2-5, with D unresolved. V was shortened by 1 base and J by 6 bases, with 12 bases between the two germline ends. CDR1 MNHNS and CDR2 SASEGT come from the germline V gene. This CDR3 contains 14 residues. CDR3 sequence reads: CASSEGIDSKTQYF. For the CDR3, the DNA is TGTGCCAGCAGTGAAGGAATAGATTCGAAGACCCAGTACTTC.

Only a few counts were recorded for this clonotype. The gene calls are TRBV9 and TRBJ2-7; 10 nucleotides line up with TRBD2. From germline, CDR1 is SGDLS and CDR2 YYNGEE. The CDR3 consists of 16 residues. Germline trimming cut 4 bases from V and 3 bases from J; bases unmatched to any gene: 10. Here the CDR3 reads CASSPGLSGGSYEQYF. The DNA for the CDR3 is TGTGCCAGCAGCCCCGGACTTAGCGGGGGGAGCTACGAGCAGTACTTC.

The CDR3 DNA reads as TGTGCCAGCAGCTTGGTCGTAGGACCGTTAAATGAGCAGTTCTTC. It codes for CASSLVVGPLNEQFF. This rearrangement joins TRBV5-6 to TRBJ2-1, with unresolved D. The CDR3 spans 15 residues. Germline loops: CDR1 SGHDT, CDR2 YYEEEE. V was pared by 0 bases and J by 7 bases, with 14 bases between.

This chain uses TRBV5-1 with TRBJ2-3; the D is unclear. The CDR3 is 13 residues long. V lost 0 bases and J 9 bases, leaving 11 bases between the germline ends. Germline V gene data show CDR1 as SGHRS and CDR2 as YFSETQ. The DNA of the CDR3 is TGCGCCAGCAGCTTGGCCCCGGGTGGGACGCAGTATTTT. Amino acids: CASSLAPGGTQYF.

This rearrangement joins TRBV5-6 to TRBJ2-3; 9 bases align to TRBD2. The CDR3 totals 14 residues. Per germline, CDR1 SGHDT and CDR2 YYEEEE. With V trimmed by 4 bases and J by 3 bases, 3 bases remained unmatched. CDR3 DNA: TGTGCCAGCAGCAAAAGCGGGAGGACAGATACGCAGTATTTT. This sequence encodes CASSKSGRTDTQYF.

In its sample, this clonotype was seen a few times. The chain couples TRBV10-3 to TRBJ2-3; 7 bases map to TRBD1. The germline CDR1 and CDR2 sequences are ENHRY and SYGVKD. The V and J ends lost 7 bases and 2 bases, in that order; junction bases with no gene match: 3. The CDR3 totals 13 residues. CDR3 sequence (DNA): TGTGCCATCAAAACAGGGGCCACAGATACGCAGTATTTT. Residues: CAIKTGATDTQYF.

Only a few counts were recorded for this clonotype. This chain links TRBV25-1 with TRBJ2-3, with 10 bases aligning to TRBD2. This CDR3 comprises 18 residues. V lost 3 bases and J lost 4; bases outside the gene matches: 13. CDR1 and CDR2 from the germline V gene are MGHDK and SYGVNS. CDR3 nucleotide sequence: TGTGCCAGCAGTGAGGCGACTAGCGGGCGCTCCCGGGCAGATACGCAGTATTTT. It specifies CASSEATSGRSRADTQYF.

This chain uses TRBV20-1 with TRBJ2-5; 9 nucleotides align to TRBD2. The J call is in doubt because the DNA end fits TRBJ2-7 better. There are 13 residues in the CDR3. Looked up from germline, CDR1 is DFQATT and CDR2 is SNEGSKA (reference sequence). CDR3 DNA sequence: TGCAGTGCTAGAGCTAGCGGGACCTACGAGCAGTACTTC. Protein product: CSARASGTYEQYF.

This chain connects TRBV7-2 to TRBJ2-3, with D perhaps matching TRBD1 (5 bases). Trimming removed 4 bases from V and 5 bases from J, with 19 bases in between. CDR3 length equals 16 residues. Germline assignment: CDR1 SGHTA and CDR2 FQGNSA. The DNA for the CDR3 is TGTGCCAGCAGCTCACCGGCAGGACACCCCATAGATACGCAGTATTTT. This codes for CASSSPAGHPIDTQYF.

The CDR3 protein is CASSPRGTGELFF. For the CDR3, the DNA is TGTGCCAGCAGCCCTCGGGGCACCGGGGAGCTGTTTTTT. The chain employs TRBV27 and TRBJ2-2, with a weak D call TRBD2 (5 bases). Between the trimmed V and J ends, which lost 6 bases and 4 bases, there was a span of 9 bases. This CDR3 spans 13 amino acids. The germline V gene has CDR1 MNHEY and CDR2 SMNVEV (reference sequence).

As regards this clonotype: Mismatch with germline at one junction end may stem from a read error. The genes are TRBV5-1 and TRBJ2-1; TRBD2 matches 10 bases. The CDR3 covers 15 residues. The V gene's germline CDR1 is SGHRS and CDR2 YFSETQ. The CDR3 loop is CASSFRLAGVNGQFF. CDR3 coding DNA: TGCGCCAGCAGCTTTAGGCTAGCGGGAGTAAATGGGCAGTTCTTC.